This TCR beta chain was recorded in a study of blood T cell repertoires in COVID-19. At the level of the study: The cDNA or gDNA used as material had been derived from T cells, B-cell-depleted T cells, or PBMCs.

The germline CDR1 and CDR2 sequences are MNHEY and SVGEGT. The CDR3 runs 14 residues. With 3 bases removed from V and 7 bases from J, the gap between germline ends came to 16 bases. The protocol was immunoSEQ multiplex PCR, while the TCRdb copy is restricted to in-frame clones and leaves out a portion. The table shows some 66,000 clones, with around 89% occurring only once. The sequenced sample consisted of peripheral blood. The receptor was isolated from a human donor with active COVID-19. The donor label of this sample is uncertain. The rearrangement uses TRBV6-2 or TRBV6-3 and TRBJ2-7; TRBD1 might be the D (5 bases). As DNA, the CDR3 is TGTGCCAGCAGTTATCTCGCAGGTCAGGGTGAGCAGTACTTC. Translating gives CASSYLAGQGEQYF.